Sequencing of this T cell receptor beta chain was carried out in a study of OX40 agonist ivuxolimab in advanced cancers. Study context: Patients received the agonistic anti-OX40 (CD134) antibody ivuxolimab. The patients received ivuxolimab by intravenous route every 2 weeks at 0.01 to 10 mg/kg. Study-level results: In the 0.1 to 3.0 mg/kg range, CD4+ and CD8+ blood T cells had expanded clonally by week 6.

The CDR3 is 14 residues long. From germline, CDR1 is SGHAT and CDR2 FQNNGV. V shed 5 bases and J 7 bases; nucleotides not matched to a gene: 7. As to this clone: Its antigen is still unknown.

Some clones are missing from TCRdb's copy, which holds only in-frame ones; the method was immunoSEQ multiplex PCR. This sample has 50,000 to 80,000 clones, with 84% found just once. The sequences come from CD4+ or CD8+ T cells sorted from blood, collected in a trial of the OX40 agonist ivuxolimab. V usage is TRBV11-2 and J usage is TRBJ1-4, with 7 bases that match TRBD1. The receptor comes from an adult with an advanced solid tumor such as melanoma, head and neck, liver or kidney cancer. This CDR3 reads CASSPGTAGEKLFF. The CDR3 region has the DNA TGTGCCAGCAGCCCCGGGACAGCTGGTGAAAAACTGTTTTTT.